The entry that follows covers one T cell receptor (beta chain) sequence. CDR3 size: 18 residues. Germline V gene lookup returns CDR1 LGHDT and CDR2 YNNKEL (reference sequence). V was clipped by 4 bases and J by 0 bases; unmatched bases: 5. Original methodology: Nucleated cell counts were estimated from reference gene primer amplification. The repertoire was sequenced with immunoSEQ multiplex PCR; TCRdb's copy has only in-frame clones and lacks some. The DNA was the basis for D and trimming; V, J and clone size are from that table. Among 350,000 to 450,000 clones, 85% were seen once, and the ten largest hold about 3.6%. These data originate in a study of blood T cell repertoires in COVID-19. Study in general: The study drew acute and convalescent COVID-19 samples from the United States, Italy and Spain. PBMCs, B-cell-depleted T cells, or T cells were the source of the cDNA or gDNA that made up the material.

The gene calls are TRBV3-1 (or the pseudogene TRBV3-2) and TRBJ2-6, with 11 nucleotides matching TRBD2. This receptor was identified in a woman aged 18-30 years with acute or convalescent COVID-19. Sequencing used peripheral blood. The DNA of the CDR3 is TGTGCCAGCAGCCCACTAGCGGGGGCGTCCTCTGGGGCCAACGTCCTGACTTTC. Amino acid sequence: CASSPLAGASSGANVLTF.